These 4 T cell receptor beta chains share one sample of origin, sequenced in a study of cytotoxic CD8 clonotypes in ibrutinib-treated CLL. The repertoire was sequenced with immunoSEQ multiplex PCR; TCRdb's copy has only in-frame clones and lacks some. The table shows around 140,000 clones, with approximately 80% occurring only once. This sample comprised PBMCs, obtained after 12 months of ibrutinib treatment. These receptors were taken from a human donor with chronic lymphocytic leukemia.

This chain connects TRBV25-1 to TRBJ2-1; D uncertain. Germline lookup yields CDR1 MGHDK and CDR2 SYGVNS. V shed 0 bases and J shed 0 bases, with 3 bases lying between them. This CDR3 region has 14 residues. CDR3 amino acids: CASSEYSSYNEQFF. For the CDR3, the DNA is TGTGCCAGCAGTGAATACAGCTCCTACAATGAGCAGTTCTTC.

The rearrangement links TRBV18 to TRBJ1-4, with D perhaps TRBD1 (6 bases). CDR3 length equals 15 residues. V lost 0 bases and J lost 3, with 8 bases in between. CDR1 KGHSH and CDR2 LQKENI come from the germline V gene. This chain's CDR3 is CASSPPGQPNEKLFF. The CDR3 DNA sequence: TGTGCCAGCTCACCACCGGGACAACCTAATGAAAAACTGTTTTTT.

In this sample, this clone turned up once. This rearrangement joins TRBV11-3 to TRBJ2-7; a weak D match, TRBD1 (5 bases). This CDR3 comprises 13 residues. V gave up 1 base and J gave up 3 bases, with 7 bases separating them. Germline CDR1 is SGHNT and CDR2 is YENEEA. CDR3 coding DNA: TGTGCCAGCAGCTTAGGACAGAACTACGAGCAGTACTTC. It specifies CASSLGQNYEQYF.

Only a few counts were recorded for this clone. CDR3 protein: CASSSVTGGSPLHF. The CDR3 DNA follows: TGTGCCAGCAGCTCCGTGACAGGAGGCTCACCCCTCCACTTT. The chain recombines TRBV16 with TRBJ1-6; tentative D call: TRBD1 (6 bases). Germline V gives CDR1 KGHSY, CDR2 FQNENV. Trimming removed 5 bases at V and 10 bases at J, with 15 bases between. The CDR3 is made up of 14 amino acids.